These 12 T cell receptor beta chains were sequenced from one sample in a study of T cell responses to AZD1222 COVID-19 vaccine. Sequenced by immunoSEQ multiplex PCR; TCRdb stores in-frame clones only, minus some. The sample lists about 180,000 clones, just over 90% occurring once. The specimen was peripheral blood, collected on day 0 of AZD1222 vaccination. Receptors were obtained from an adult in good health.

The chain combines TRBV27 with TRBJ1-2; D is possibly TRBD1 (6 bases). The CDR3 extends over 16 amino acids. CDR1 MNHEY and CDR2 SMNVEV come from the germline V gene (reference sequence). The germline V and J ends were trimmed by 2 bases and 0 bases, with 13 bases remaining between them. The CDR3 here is CASSLQGPKANYGYTF. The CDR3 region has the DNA TGTGCCAGCAGTTTACAGGGGCCGAAAGCTAACTATGGCTACACCTTC.

CDR3: CASSRTSDETQYF. The CDR3 DNA is TGTGCCAGCAGCCGAACTAGCGACGAGACCCAGTACTTC. The V and J genes are TRBV4-2 and TRBJ2-5, with 7 bases that match TRBD2. The V gene end was trimmed by 4 bases and the J gene end by 5 bases; junction bases not matched to a gene: 4. Germline V CDR1 and CDR2: LGHNA, YNFKEQ. The CDR3 sequence is 13 residues long.

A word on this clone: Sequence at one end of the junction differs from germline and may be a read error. The CDR3 DNA reads TGTGCCAGCAGTGAGTATAGCGGGGAGAACTTC. Its protein is CASSEYSGENF. The chain employs TRBV6-1 and TRBJ2-5; 8 nucleotides line up with TRBD2. This CDR3 spans 11 amino acids. From germline, CDR1 is MNHNS and CDR2 SASEGT.

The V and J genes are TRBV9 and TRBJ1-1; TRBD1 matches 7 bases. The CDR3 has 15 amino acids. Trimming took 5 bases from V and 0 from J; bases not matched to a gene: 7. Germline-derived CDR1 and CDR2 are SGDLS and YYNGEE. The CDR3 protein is CASRGGTALNTEAFF. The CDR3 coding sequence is TGTGCCAGCAGAGGAGGGACAGCCCTGAACACTGAAGCTTTCTTT.

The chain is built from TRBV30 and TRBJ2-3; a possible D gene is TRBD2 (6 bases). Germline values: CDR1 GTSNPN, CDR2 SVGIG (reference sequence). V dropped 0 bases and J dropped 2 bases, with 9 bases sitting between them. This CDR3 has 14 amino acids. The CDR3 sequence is CAWSVPGVTDTQYF. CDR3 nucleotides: TGTGCCTGGAGTGTACCGGGGGTCACAGATACGCAGTATTTT. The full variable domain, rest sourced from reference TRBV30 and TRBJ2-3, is SQTIHQWPATLVQPVGSPLSLECTVEGTSNPNLYWYRQAAGRGLQLLFYSVGIGQISSEVPQNLSASRPQDRQFILSSKKLLLSDSGFYLCAWSVPGVTDTQYFGPGTRLTVL.

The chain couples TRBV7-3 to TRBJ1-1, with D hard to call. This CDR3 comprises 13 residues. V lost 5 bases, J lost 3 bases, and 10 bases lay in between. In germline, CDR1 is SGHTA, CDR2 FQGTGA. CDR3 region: CASSPAGDTEAFF. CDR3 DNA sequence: TGTGCCAGCAGCCCTGCAGGAGACACTGAAGCTTTCTTT.

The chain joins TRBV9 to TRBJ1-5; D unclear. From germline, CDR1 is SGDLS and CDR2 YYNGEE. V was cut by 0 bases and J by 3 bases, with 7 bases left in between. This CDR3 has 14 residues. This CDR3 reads CASSVDSYNQPQHF. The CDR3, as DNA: TGTGCCAGCAGCGTAGACAGTTACAATCAGCCCCAGCATTTT.

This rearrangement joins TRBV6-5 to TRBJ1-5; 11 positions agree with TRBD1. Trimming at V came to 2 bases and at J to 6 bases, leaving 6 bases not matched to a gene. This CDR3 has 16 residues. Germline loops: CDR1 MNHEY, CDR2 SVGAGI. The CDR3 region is CASSYGPGQGGQPQHF. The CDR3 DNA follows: TGTGCCAGCAGTTACGGACCGGGACAGGGGGGTCAGCCCCAGCATTTT.

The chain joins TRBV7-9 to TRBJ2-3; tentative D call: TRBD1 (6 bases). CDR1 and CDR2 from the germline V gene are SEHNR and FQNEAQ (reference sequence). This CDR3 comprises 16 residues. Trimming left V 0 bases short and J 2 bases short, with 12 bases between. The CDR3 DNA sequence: TGTGCCAGCAGCTTAGCAGGGGACAAAGTCACAGATACGCAGTATTTT. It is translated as CASSLAGDKVTDTQYF.

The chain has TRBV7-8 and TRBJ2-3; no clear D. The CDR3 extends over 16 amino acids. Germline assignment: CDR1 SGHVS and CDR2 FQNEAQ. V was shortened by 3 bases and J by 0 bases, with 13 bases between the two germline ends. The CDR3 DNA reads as TGTGCCAGCAGCTTTCTCGGTGGTCTCAGCACAGATACGCAGTATTTT. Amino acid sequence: CASSFLGGLSTDTQYF.

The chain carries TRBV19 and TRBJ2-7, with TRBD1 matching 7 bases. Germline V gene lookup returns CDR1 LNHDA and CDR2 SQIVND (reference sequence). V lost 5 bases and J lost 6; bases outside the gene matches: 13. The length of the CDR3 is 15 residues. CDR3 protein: CASSPRTGDRVEQYF. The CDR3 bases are TGTGCCAGTAGTCCACGGACAGGTGACCGGGTCGAGCAGTACTTC.

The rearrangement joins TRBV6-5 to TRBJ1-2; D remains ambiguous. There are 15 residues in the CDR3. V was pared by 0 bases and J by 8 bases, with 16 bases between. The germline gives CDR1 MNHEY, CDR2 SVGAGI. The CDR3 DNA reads TGTGCCAGCAGTTACTCGAGAACGGGGAAGGAAGGCTACACCTTC. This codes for CASSYSRTGKEGYTF.